These 8 T cell receptor beta chains were all obtained from the same sample, sequenced in a study of shared clonotypes between healthy human individuals. Sequenced by immunoSEQ multiplex PCR; TCRdb stores in-frame clones only, minus some. Altogether about 2.3 million clones are present, roughly 92% being singletons, with the ten largest covering around 0.35%. Specimen: naive CD4+ T cells from PBMCs. The sample's subset: CD45RA+ positively selected. Receptors originate from a man between 18 and 29 years old in good health. Some clones in this sample may be carry-over from other donors' samples.

The chain employs TRBV5-8 and TRBJ1-6, with D possibly TRBD1 on 5 matching bases. With 0 bases removed from V and 7 bases from J, the gap between germline ends came to 11 bases. The CDR3 is made up of 15 amino acids. CDR1 SGHTS and CDR2 YDEGEE come from the germline V gene. The CDR3 DNA reads TGTGCCAGCAGCTTGGTACTGGGGCAGAATTCACCCCTCCACTTT. Protein product: CASSLVLGQNSPLHF.

V gene TRBV19 combines with J gene TRBJ1-2; TRBD1 agrees at 7 bases. The V and J ends lost 7 bases and 4 bases, in that order; junction bases with no gene match: 12. The CDR3 is made up of 15 amino acids. Germline loops: CDR1 LNHDA, CDR2 SQIVND (reference sequence). The CDR3 nucleotides read TGTGCCAGTACCTCACCTAAGACAGGGATCTATGGCTACACCTTC. Translated: CASTSPKTGIYGYTF.

V is TRBV4-2 and J is TRBJ2-1; 11 bases align to TRBD2. The CDR3 extends over 17 amino acids. Looked up from germline, CDR1 is LGHNA and CDR2 is YNFKEQ. J gave up 0 bases and V 4 bases, and 5 bases lay outside the gene matches. The CDR3 nucleotides are TGTGCCAGCAGCCCCCGACTAGCGGGGAGCTCCTACAATGAGCAGTTCTTC. Translating it yields CASSPRLAGSSYNEQFF.

This clone appeared once. The V gene is TRBV28, the J gene TRBJ2-1, with 9 positions matching TRBD2. Germline trimming cut 6 bases from V and 5 bases from J; bases unmatched to any gene: 14. The CDR3 consists of 17 residues. CDR1 and CDR2 from the germline V gene are MDHEN and SYDVKM. CDR3 in amino acids: CASSSEPGGLADNEQFF. For the CDR3, the DNA is TGTGCCAGCAGCTCCGAACCTGGGGGACTAGCAGACAATGAGCAGTTCTTC.

This chain joins TRBV4-1 and TRBJ1-2; the D gene is possibly TRBD1 (5 bases). CDR3 size: 14 residues. V was cut by 0 bases and J by 4 bases, with 9 bases left in between. The germline V gene encodes CDR1 MGHRA and CDR2 YSYEKL. The CDR3 here is CASSQEGVSYGYTF. The CDR3 DNA sequence: TGCGCCAGCAGCCAAGAGGGGGTTTCCTATGGCTACACCTTC.

The table lists this clone with a count of one. The chain couples TRBV18 to TRBJ2-5; 10 bases are shared with TRBD1. The CDR3 totals 15 residues. Per germline, CDR1 KGHSH and CDR2 LQKENI. Trimming removed 6 bases from V and 5 bases from J; junction bases left unmatched: 9. CDR3: CASSPLRDRGETQYF. DNA of the CDR3: TGTGCCAGCTCCCCTTTGAGGGACAGGGGCGAGACCCAGTACTTC.

With respect to this clone: Other DNA sequences in the sample encode the same CDR3. The chain links TRBV2 to TRBJ2-7; D is possibly TRBD1 or TRBD2 (5 bases each). The CDR3 is made up of 12 amino acids. V lost 4 bases to trimming and J lost 3 bases, with 7 bases between them. Germline V gives CDR1 SNHLY, CDR2 FYNNEI. The CDR3: CASSVGGYEQYF. In nucleotides, the CDR3 is TGTGCCAGCAGTGTTGGGGGCTACGAGCAGTACTTC. The variable domain in full, completed from reference TRBV2 and TRBJ2-7, reads EPEVTQTPSHQVTQMGQEVILRCVPISNHLYFYWYRQILGQKVEFLVSFYNNEISEKSEIFDDQFSVERPDGSNFTLKIRSTKLEDSAMYFCASSVGGYEQYFGPGTRLTVT.

The chain combines TRBV5-5 with TRBJ2-3; D might be TRBD2 (5 bases). The germline gives CDR1 SGHKS, CDR2 YYEKEE (reference sequence). The ends were cut back, 1 base at V and 2 bases at J, with 8 bases in the middle. There are 14 residues in the CDR3. The CDR3 DNA follows: TGTGCCAGCAGCTTGACTAGGTACACAGATACGCAGTATTTT. Its translation is CASSLTRYTDTQYF.